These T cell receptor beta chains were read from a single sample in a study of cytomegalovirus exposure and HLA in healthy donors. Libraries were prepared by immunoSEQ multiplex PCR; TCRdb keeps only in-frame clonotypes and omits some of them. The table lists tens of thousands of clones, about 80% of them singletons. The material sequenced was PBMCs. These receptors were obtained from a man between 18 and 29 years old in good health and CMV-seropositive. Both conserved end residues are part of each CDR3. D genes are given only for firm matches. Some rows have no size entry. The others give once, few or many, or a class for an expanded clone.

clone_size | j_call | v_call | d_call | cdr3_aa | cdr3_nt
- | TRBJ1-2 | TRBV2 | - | CASTRTDNYGYTF | TGTGCCAGCACTCGGACAGATAACTATGGCTACACCTTC
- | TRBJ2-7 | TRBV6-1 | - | CASRGSDYEQYF | TGTGCCAGTCGAGGCTCTGACTACGAGCAGTACTTC
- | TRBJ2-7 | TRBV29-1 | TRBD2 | CSVGGRASYEQYF | TGCAGCGTTGGCGGGAGGGCCAGTTACGAGCAGTACTTC
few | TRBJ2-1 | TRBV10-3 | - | CAISAQGQINEQFF | TGTGCCATCAGTGCTCAGGGCCAAATCAATGAGCAGTTCTTC
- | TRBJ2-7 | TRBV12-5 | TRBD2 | CASGPPSGASYEQYF | TGTGCTAGTGGACCCCCTAGCGGGGCTTCCTACGAGCAGTACTTC
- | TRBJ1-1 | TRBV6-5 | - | CASSYSRTVNTEAFF | TGTGCCAGCAGTTACTCTCGGACAGTTAACACTGAAGCTTTCTTT
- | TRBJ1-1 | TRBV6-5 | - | CASSYSTGTTSPEAFF | TGTGCCAGCAGTTACTCGACAGGTACAACCTCGCCTGAAGCTTTCTTT
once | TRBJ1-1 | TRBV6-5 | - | CASSYGSNTEAFF | TGTGCCAGCAGTTACGGCTCGAACACTGAAGCTTTCTTT
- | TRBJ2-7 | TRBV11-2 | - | CASSLYLGEQYF | TGTGCCAGCAGCTTATACCTCGGCGAGCAGTACTTC
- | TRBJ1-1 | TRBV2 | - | CARGGARASGTEAFF | TGTGCCAGAGGGGGGGCGAGGGCGTCGGGGACTGAAGCTTTCTTT
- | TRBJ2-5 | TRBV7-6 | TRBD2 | CASSLGGSRETQYF | TGTGCCAGCAGCTTAGGCGGGAGTAGGGAGACCCAGTACTTC
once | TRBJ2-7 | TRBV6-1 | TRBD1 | CASSEIGTGSYEQYF | TGTGCCAGCAGTGAAATTGGGACAGGATCCTACGAGCAGTACTTC
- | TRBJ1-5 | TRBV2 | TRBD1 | CASRWGQSFNQPQHF | TGTGCCAGCAGGTGGGGACAGTCCTTCAATCAGCCCCAGCATTTT
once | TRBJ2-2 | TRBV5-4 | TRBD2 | CATARSGREGGELFF | TGTGCCACCGCCCGTTCCGGGAGGGAGGGCGGGGAGCTGTTTTTT
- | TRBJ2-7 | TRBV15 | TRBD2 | CATSWTSGRPYEQYF | TGTGCCACCAGCTGGACTAGCGGGAGGCCCTACGAGCAGTACTTC
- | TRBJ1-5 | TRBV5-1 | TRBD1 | CASSPGQGNQPQHF | TGCGCCAGCAGCCCGGGACAGGGAAATCAGCCCCAGCATTTT
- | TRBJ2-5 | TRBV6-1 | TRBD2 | CASSVSGRGEETQYF | TGTGCCAGCAGCGTTAGCGGGAGGGGGGAGGAGACCCAGTACTTC
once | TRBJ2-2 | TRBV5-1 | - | CASSFGDSAGELFF | TGCGCCAGCAGCTTCGGGGATTCAGCCGGGGAGCTGTTTTTT
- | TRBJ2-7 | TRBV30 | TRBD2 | CAWSRGLEAEQYF | TGTGCCTGGAGTCGGGGACTAGAAGCCGAGCAGTACTTC
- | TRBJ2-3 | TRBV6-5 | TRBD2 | CASSYYRGGTTDTQYF | TGTGCCAGCAGTTACTATCGCGGGGGGACCACAGATACGCAGTATTTT
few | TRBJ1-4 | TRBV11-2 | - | CASSLGTNEKLFF | TGTGCCAGCAGCCTCGGGACTAATGAAAAACTGTTTTTT
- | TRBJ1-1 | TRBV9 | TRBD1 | CASSSNDRAGTEAFF | TGTGCCAGCAGCTCCAACGACAGGGCGGGCACTGAAGCTTTCTTT
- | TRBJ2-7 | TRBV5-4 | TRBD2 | CASSSPSGGRASYEQYF | TGTGCCAGCAGCTCTCCTAGCGGGGGTCGAGCTTCCTACGAGCAGTACTTC
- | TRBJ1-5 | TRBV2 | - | CASSGVTEGDQPQHF | TGTGCCAGCAGTGGAGTGACCGAAGGGGATCAGCCCCAGCATTTT
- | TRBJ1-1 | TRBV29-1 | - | CSVVEGYTEAFF | TGCAGCGTTGTGGAGGGGTACACTGAAGCTTTCTTT
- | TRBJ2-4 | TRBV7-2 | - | CASSSSPAKNIQYF | TGTGCCAGCAGCTCCTCCCCGGCCAAAAACATTCAGTACTTC
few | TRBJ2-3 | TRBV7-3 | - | CASSLLTGRALTSTDTQYF | TGTGCCAGCAGCTTATTAACGGGCAGGGCCTTAACTAGCACAGATACGCAGTATTTT
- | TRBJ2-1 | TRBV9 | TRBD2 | CASSGLSGGGYNEQFF | TGTGCCAGCAGCGGGCTTAGCGGGGGGGGCTACAATGAGCAGTTCTTC
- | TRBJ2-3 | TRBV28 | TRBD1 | CASSLGQGLVTDTQYF | TGTGCCAGCAGTTTAGGACAGGGATTGGTCACAGATACGCAGTATTTT
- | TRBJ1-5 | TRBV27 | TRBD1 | CASSNRGGQPQHF | TGTGCCAGCAGTAACAGGGGCGGGCAGCCCCAGCATTTT
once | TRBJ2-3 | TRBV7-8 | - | CASSLMYDPSSGSQYF | TGTGCCAGCAGCTTAATGTATGATCCTAGCTCGGGTTCGCAGTATTTT
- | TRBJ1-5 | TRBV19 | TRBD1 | CASSILQGNQPQHF | TGTGCCAGTAGTATATTACAGGGGAACCAGCCCCAGCATTTT
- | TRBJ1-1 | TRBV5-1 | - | CASSFGVEAFF | TGCGCCAGCAGCTTCGGGGTTGAAGCTTTCTTT
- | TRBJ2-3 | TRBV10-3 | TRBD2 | CAISESGEGTDTQYF | TGTGCCATCAGTGAAAGCGGGGAGGGGACAGATACGCAGTATTTT
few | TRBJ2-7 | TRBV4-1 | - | CASSQEAFTYEQYF | TGCGCCAGCAGCCAAGAAGCATTCACCTACGAGCAGTACTTC
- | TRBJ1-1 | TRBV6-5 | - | CASSYLGGTEAFF | TGTGCCAGCAGTTACTTAGGGGGCACTGAAGCTTTCTTT
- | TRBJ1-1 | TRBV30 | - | CAWSEQLNTEAFF | TGTGCCTGGAGCGAACAGCTGAACACTGAAGCTTTCTTT
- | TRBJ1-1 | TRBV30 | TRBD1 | CAWKGALNEAFF | TGTGCCTGGAAGGGGGCCCTCAACGAAGCTTTCTTT
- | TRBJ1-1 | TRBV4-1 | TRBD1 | CASSQGTGGLNTEAFF | TGCGCCAGCAGCCAAGGCACAGGGGGGTTGAACACTGAAGCTTTCTTT
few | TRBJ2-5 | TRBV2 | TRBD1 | CASSSWDSEGETQYF | TGTGCCAGCAGTTCCTGGGACAGCGAGGGAGAGACCCAGTACTTC
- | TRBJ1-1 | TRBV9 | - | CASSVRDTEAFF | TGTGCCAGCAGCGTGCGGGACACTGAAGCTTTCTTT
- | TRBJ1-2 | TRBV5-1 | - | CASSWTAPGDGYTF | TGCGCCAGCAGCTGGACTGCACCGGGGGATGGCTACACCTTC
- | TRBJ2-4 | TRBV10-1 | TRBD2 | CASPPSGRSRCAKNIQYF | TGCGCCAGCCCCCCTAGCGGGAGAAGCAGGTGTGCCAAAAACATTCAGTACTTC
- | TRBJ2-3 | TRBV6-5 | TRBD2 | CAVREGGTDTQYF | TGTGCCGTACGGGAGGGCGGTACAGATACGCAGTATTTT